Shown below are 20 T cell receptor beta chains from a single sample sequenced in a study of T cell changes during pregnancy in multiple sclerosis. The data were produced by immunoSEQ multiplex PCR, yet TCRdb's version contains in-frame clones alone and is incomplete. Of about 73,000 clones listed, 85% to 95% are singletons. This specimen consisted of peripheral blood, obtained in the third trimester of pregnancy. All receptors derive from a female donor in good health, enrolled as a control in a pregnancy study.

The chain has TRBV6-1 and TRBJ2-7; D might be TRBD1 (6 bases). V shed 1 base and J shed 6 bases, with 19 bases lying between them. CDR1 and CDR2 from the germline V gene are MNHNS and SASEGT. The CDR3 consists of 16 residues. The chain's CDR3 is CASSEGVTGPSAEQYF. In nucleotides, the CDR3 is TGTGCCAGCAGTGAAGGGGTGACAGGACCCTCGGCCGAGCAGTACTTC.

The rearrangement links TRBV19 to TRBJ1-6; D perhaps matches TRBD1 (5 bases). Germline V CDR1 and CDR2: LNHDA, SQIVND (reference sequence). Trimming pared 3 bases from V and 7 bases from J, leaving 16 bases between. This CDR3 region has 16 residues. The CDR3 loop reads CASSIWAGNANSPLHF. The CDR3 DNA follows: TGTGCCAGTAGTATTTGGGCAGGGAACGCGAATTCACCCCTCCACTTT.

This chain uses TRBV5-1 with TRBJ2-3; 7 nucleotides agree with TRBD1. The V gene's germline CDR1 is SGHRS and CDR2 YFSETQ. V lost 4 bases to trimming and J lost 3 bases; unmatched junction nucleotides: 8. This CDR3 has 15 amino acids. The CDR3 DNA sequence: TGCGCCAGCAGCGTCTTTGTGACAGGGACAGATACGCAGTATTTT. It translates to CASSVFVTGTDTQYF.

This chain joins TRBV5-5 and TRBJ2-2; TRBD1 aligns across 10 bases. From germline, CDR1 is SGHKS and CDR2 YYEKEE (reference sequence). This CDR3 contains 15 residues. The V and J ends lost 4 bases and 5 bases, in that order; junction bases with no gene match: 5. CDR3: CASSLRQGATGELFF. The CDR3 DNA follows: TGTGCCAGCAGCCTAAGACAGGGGGCAACCGGGGAGCTGTTTTTT.

The chain couples TRBV7-6 to TRBJ1-2, with D possibly TRBD1 on 6 matching bases. Germline-derived CDR1 and CDR2 are SGHVS and FNYEAQ. This CDR3 is 13 amino acids long. V was trimmed by 5 bases and J by 2 bases, leaving 9 bases between them. The chain's CDR3 is CASSTGTNYGYTF. CDR3 coding DNA: TGTGCCAGCAGCACCGGGACAAACTATGGCTACACCTTC.

V gene TRBV6-1 combines with J gene TRBJ2-1, with D hard to call. The CDR3 totals 13 residues. The V and J ends lost 2 bases and 7 bases respectively, with 9 bases between them. CDR1 is MNHNS, CDR2 SASEGT, per germline. This CDR3 reads CASSEINSNEQFF. CDR3 nucleotide sequence: TGTGCCAGCAGTGAAATTAACAGTAATGAGCAGTTCTTC.

The sample holds one count of this clone. The V gene is TRBV6-5, the J gene TRBJ1-4; D possibly corresponds to TRBD1 (5 bases). Germline V gene sequence: CDR1 MNHEY, CDR2 SVGAGI. V was pared by 2 bases and J by 5 bases, with 9 bases between. This CDR3 is built from 14 residues. For the CDR3, the DNA is TGTGCCAGCAGTTACGACAGACCGAATGAAAAACTGTTTTTT. Encoded protein: CASSYDRPNEKLFF.

The V and J genes are TRBV9 and TRBJ1-1; the D is unclear. The V and J ends lost 1 base and 4 bases respectively, with 11 bases between them. The CDR3 has 14 residues. From germline, CDR1 is SGDLS and CDR2 YYNGEE. CDR3 bases: TGTGCCAGCAGCGTAACCGACGAGGGCACTGAAGCTTTCTTT. It specifies CASSVTDEGTEAFF.

This chain joins TRBV7-6 and TRBJ2-3; a weak D match, TRBD2 (5 bases). V was shortened by 1 base and J by 3 bases, with 11 bases between the two germline ends. The CDR3 is 15 residues long. The germline CDR1 and CDR2 sequences are SGHVS and FNYEAQ. The CDR3 loop reads CASSLVNGGTDTQYF. CDR3 DNA sequence: TGTGCCAGCAGCTTAGTAAACGGAGGTACAGATACGCAGTATTTT.

The gene calls are TRBV5-1 and TRBJ1-1; D not certain. Germline V gives CDR1 SGHRS, CDR2 YFSETQ. V was shortened by 5 bases and J by 1 base, with 12 bases between the two germline ends. This CDR3 contains 14 residues. The CDR3 nucleotides read TGCGCCAGCAGGCCTGAGGGTCGGAACACTGAAGCTTTCTTT. Translating it yields CASRPEGRNTEAFF. Using reference TRBV5-1 and TRBJ1-1 for the parts outside the CDR3, the full variable domain is KAGVTQTPRYLIKTRGQQVTLSCSPISGHRSVSWYQQTPGQGLQFLFEYFSETQRNKGNFPGRFSGRQFSNSRSEMNVSTLELGDSALYLCASRPEGRNTEAFFGQGTRLTVV.

The chain carries TRBV6-1 and TRBJ1-1; the match to TRBD1 covers 12 bases. Germline CDR1 and CDR2: MNHNS and SASEGT. This CDR3 has 15 amino acids. After removal of 3 bases from V and 5 bases from J, the junction contained 4 bases not matched to a gene. The CDR3 is CASSEGTGGRTEAFF. CDR3 DNA sequence: TGTGCCAGCAGTGAGGGGACAGGGGGCAGGACTGAAGCTTTCTTT.

The chain has TRBV6-6 and TRBJ2-1; D gene uncertain. The CDR3 sequence is 12 residues long. Per germline, CDR1 MNHNY and CDR2 SVGAGI (reference sequence). Trimming stripped 5 bases from V and 4 bases from J, with 6 bases between. CDR3 nucleotide sequence: TGTGCCAGCAGTAAAGCATACAATGAGCAGTTCTTC. It is translated as CASSKAYNEQFF.

The chain uses TRBV11-2 and TRBJ1-1, with unresolved D. V was pared by 1 base and J by 2 bases, with 8 bases between. This CDR3 contains 14 residues. Germline CDR1 is SGHAT and CDR2 is FQNNGV. CDR3 sequence: CASSLVRENTEAFF. CDR3 DNA sequence: TGTGCCAGCAGCTTAGTGCGGGAAAACACTGAAGCTTTCTTT.

CDR3 in amino acids: CASSQDGTPNYGYTF. In nucleotides, the CDR3 is TGTGCCAGCAGCCAAGACGGGACACCTAACTATGGCTACACCTTC. The chain combines TRBV14 with TRBJ1-2, with D perhaps matching TRBD1 (6 bases). In germline, CDR1 is SGHDN, CDR2 FVKESK. Trimming took off 0 bases at V and 0 bases at J, with 8 bases between the two ends. This CDR3 comprises 15 residues.

This sequence joins TRBV5-5 and TRBJ1-1; D is undetermined. Trimming removed 2 bases at V and 0 bases at J, with 8 bases between. Per germline, CDR1 SGHKS and CDR2 YYEKEE (reference sequence). The CDR3 runs 14 residues. CDR3 amino acids: CASSFRSLNTEAFF. The CDR3 DNA sequence: TGTGCCAGCAGCTTCCGTTCGTTGAACACTGAAGCTTTCTTT.

The chain links TRBV10-3 to TRBJ2-1, with 8 bases aligning to TRBD1. This CDR3 contains 13 residues. From germline, CDR1 is ENHRY and CDR2 SYGVKD. V shed 10 bases, J shed 3 bases, and the junction held 5 bases outside the gene matches. CDR3 nucleotides: TGTGCCACCGGACAGGGATACTACAATGAGCAGTTCTTC. Protein: CATGQGYYNEQFF.

The chain uses TRBV4-2 and TRBJ2-1; 13 bases are a match to TRBD2. Per germline, CDR1 LGHNA and CDR2 YNFKEQ. This CDR3 has 13 residues. The V gene end was trimmed by 8 bases and the J gene end by 8 bases; junction bases not matched to a gene: 3. CDR3 region: CASGLAGADEQFF. The CDR3 nucleotides are TGTGCCAGCGGACTAGCGGGAGCCGATGAGCAGTTCTTC.

The V call is TRBV14, the J call TRBJ2-2; D call uncertain. Germline loops: CDR1 SGHDN, CDR2 FVKESK. The ends were cut back, 4 bases at V and 4 bases at J, with 13 bases in the middle. The CDR3 contains 15 residues. CDR3 DNA sequence: TGTGCCAGCAGCCCCCTAGGTCCTCTCACCGGGGAGCTGTTTTTT. Protein sequence: CASSPLGPLTGELFF.

The chain links TRBV14 to TRBJ1-4; 7 bases are a match to TRBD1. Trimming cost V 3 bases and J 3 bases; bases outside gene matches: 4. This CDR3 region has 15 residues. Germline CDR1 SGHDN, CDR2 FVKESK. The CDR3 DNA reads TGTGCCAGCAGCCATACCGGGACAGCTAATGAAAAACTGTTTTTT. Translated, it gives CASSHTGTANEKLFF.

This rearrangement joins TRBV4-1 to TRBJ1-1; 10 bases agree with TRBD1. Germline assignment: CDR1 MGHRA and CDR2 YSYEKL. V shed 3 bases and J 4 bases; nucleotides not matched to a gene: 11. The CDR3 spans 17 residues. CDR3 coding DNA: TGCGCCAGCAGCCAGACGGGACAGGGGTCCTCGGGCACTGAAGCTTTCTTT. Protein product: CASSQTGQGSSGTEAFF.